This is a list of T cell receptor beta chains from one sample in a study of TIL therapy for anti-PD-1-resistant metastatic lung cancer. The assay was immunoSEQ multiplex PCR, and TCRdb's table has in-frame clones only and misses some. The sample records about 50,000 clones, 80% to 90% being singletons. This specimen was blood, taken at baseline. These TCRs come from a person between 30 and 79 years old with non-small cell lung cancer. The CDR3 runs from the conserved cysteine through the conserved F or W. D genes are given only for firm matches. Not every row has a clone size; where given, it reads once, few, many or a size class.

CASSPGTSSEQYF	TGTGCCAGCAGTCCCGGGACTAGTTCTGAGCAGTACTTC	-	TRBD2	TRBJ2-7	TRBV2
CASRRRDYNQETQYF	TGTGCCAGCAGGCGACGGGACTACAATCAAGAGACCCAGTACTTC	-	TRBD2	TRBJ2-5	TRBV7-9
CATSDADSLTDTQYF	TGTGCCACCAGTGATGCGGACAGCCTCACAGATACGCAGTATTTT	-	-	TRBJ2-3	TRBV24-1
CASSLVGTSQVTDTQYF	TGTGCCAGCAGCTTAGTAGGGACTAGCCAAGTCACAGATACGCAGTATTTT	few	TRBD2	TRBJ2-3	TRBV7-2
CASTPEGAGELFF	TGTGCCAGCACTCCTGAGGGGGCCGGGGAGCTGTTTTTT	-	-	TRBJ2-2	TRBV6-6
CASSQEGGTEAFF	TGCGCCAGCAGCCAAGAAGGGGGCACTGAAGCTTTCTTT	-	-	TRBJ1-1	TRBV4-3
CASSGLAAQYTDTQYF	TGTGCCAGCAGTGGACTAGCGGCCCAATACACAGATACGCAGTATTTT	-	TRBD2	TRBJ2-3	TRBV27
CASSFSGATDTQYF	TGCGCCAGCAGCTTTAGCGGAGCCACAGATACGCAGTATTTT	once	-	TRBJ2-3	TRBV5-1
CASSQDRAGAGANVLTF	TGCGCCAGCAGCCAAGATCGAGCAGGTGCCGGGGCCAACGTCCTGACTTTC	-	-	TRBJ2-6	TRBV4-1
CAWSVNVGGGYTF	TGTGCCTGGAGTGTAAACGTCGGGGGGGGCTACACCTTC	-	-	TRBJ1-2	TRBV30
CAAPPPGWYSNQPQHF	TGTGCCGCACCCCCGCCAGGGTGGTATAGCAATCAGCCCCAGCATTTT	-	-	TRBJ1-5	TRBV24-1
CASSPLLDSEQFF	TGTGCCAGTAGTCCTCTACTCGACAGTGAGCAGTTCTTC	-	-	TRBJ2-1	TRBV19
CASSSGVASYNEQFF	TGTGCCAGCAGCTCAGGGGTTGCCTCCTACAATGAGCAGTTCTTC	-	-	TRBJ2-1	TRBV27
CASSSTREPNNEQFF	TGTGCCAGCAGTAGTACTCGAGAACCGAACAATGAGCAGTTCTTC	-	-	TRBJ2-1	TRBV2
CASSPPGQPYEQYF	TGTGCCAGCAGCCCACCGGGACAGCCCTACGAGCAGTACTTC	-	TRBD1	TRBJ2-7	TRBV5-6
CATHNAKGGRHEQYF	TGTGCCACCCACAATGCTAAAGGGGGGCGGCACGAGCAGTACTTC	-	-	TRBJ2-7	TRBV6-6
CASSVGQGGLAGTQETQYF	TGTGCCAGCAGCGTAGGACAGGGCGGTCTAGCGGGGACACAAGAGACCCAGTACTTC	-	TRBD2	TRBJ2-5	TRBV9
CASSLGGSYNEQFF	TGTGCCAGCAGCTTAGGGGGCTCCTACAATGAGCAGTTCTTC	-	-	TRBJ2-1	TRBV11-3